This T cell receptor beta chain was observed in a study of metastatic and nonmetastatic thyroid tumors. Study-wide background: Malignant and benign thyroid patients had repertoires compared in peripheral blood and tumor or nodule tissue. Overall study results and limits: Malignant tumors reportedly showed significantly higher TCR beta diversity than benign nodules in both blood and tumor.

Every patient underwent thyroid surgery untreated. The trim removed 5 bases at V and 8 bases at J, leaving 9 bases unmatched. Germline lookup yields CDR1 MNHEY and CDR2 SMNVEV (reference sequence). The CDR3 is made up of 14 amino acids. This clone was recorded at least ten times. Its antigen is still unknown. In the authors' methods: CDR3 was compared across clinicopathological groups, and the resulting differences were used to build a distant-metastasis classifier for papillary thyroid cancer. TCRdb reassembled clones from the PCR reads with MiXCR. It is TCRdb's table, rather than the study itself, that gives the V and J calls and clone size. The sample includes roughly 15,000 clones, 30% to 35% seen only once; the top ten take roughly 7.7%.

The specimen sequenced was tumor tissue. This clonotype was sampled from a female donor with papillary thyroid cancer or a benign thyroid nodule (not recorded which). Some clones in this sample may be carry-over from other donors' samples. J is TRBJ2-1 and V is TRBV27; 7 bases fit TRBD2. CDR3 coding DNA: TGTGCCAGCAGTCCCTATTGGGGGGGAGATGAGCAGTTCTTC. Encoded protein: CASSPYWGGDEQFF.